The 32 T cell receptor beta chains presented below share a single source sample, sequenced in a study of beta chain features in type 1 diabetes. As every portion of the isolated RNA was reverse transcribed, the sequencing read expressed TCRB transcripts. Data came from immunoSEQ multiplex PCR; TCRdb stores just in-frame clones and leaves some out. This repertoire shows some 99,000 clones, 30% to 50% found once; its top ten account for around 0.07%. The specimen sequenced was stem cell memory CD4+ T cells from blood. Receptor source: a woman younger than 35 in good health.

A remark on this clone: A junction boundary mismatches the germline segment, possibly from a read error. DNA of the CDR3: TGTGCCAGCAGCTTAGGACCGGCCCCCTTAGCAGTCTTT. As protein: CASSLGPAPLAVF. The J gene is TRBJ1-1, the V gene TRBV7-9; D is undetermined. The CDR3 is 13 amino acids. From germline, CDR1 is SEHNR and CDR2 FQNEAQ (reference sequence).

CDR3 in amino acids: CASRLDSGRTGSTDTQYF. The CDR3 nucleotides read TGTGCCAGCAGGTTAGATAGCGGGAGGACGGGAAGCACAGATACGCAGTATTTT. This rearrangement joins TRBV28 to TRBJ2-3, with 10 bases fitting TRBD2. Looked up from germline, CDR1 is MDHEN and CDR2 is SYDVKM. The CDR3 totals 18 residues. Losses at the gene ends were 6 bases for V and 0 bases for J; bases not matched to a gene: 12.

There are a few counts of this clone. The chain employs TRBV18 and TRBJ2-1; the D gene is possibly TRBD2 (5 bases). V lost 3 bases and J lost 7, with 10 bases in between. Germline CDR1 KGHSH, CDR2 LQKENI. The CDR3 extends over 13 amino acids. The CDR3 here is CASSPPGENEQFF. CDR3 bases: TGTGCCAGCTCACCGCCTGGGGAGAATGAGCAGTTCTTC.

This clone was observed once. This rearrangement joins TRBV30 to TRBJ2-7; 8 bases map to TRBD2. The CDR3 consists of 10 residues. Per germline, CDR1 GTSNPN and CDR2 SVGIG (reference sequence). The CDR3 bases are TGTGCATTTAGCGGGATCGAGCAGTACTTC. This translates into CAFSGIEQYF.

The CDR3 DNA is TGTGCCTGGAGTCTTAATTCAGGGGGCTACACCTTC. Its protein product is CAWSLNSGGYTF. V and J are TRBV30 and TRBJ1-2, with D tentatively TRBD1 (5 bases). Germline V lookup: CDR1 GTSNPN, CDR2 SVGIG (reference sequence). The V gene lost 2 bases and the J gene lost 8 bases, with 12 bases spanning the gap. The CDR3 contains 12 residues. The complete variable domain, with remaining parts taken from reference TRBV30 and TRBJ1-2, reads SQTIHQWPATLVQPVGSPLSLECTVEGTSNPNLYWYRQAAGRGLQLLFYSVGIGQISSEVPQNLSASRPQDRQFILSSKKLLLSDSGFYLCAWSLNSGGYTFGSGTRLTVV.

The rearrangement links TRBV18 to TRBJ1-1; TRBD1 is a possible D gene (6 bases). The CDR3 runs to 13 residues. V lost 5 bases to trimming and J lost 2 bases, with 9 bases between them. The germline V gene has CDR1 KGHSH and CDR2 LQKENI. CDR3 protein: CASSTDSNTEAFF. The CDR3 DNA follows: TGTGCCAGCTCAACGGACAGTAACACTGAAGCTTTCTTT.

The rearrangement uses TRBV10-3 and TRBJ2-7; 7 nucleotides match TRBD1. J gave up 7 bases and V 6 bases, and 12 bases lay outside the gene matches. From germline, CDR1 is ENHRY and CDR2 SYGVKD. This CDR3 is built from 14 residues. The CDR3 loop reads CAISIQGTVNEQYF. CDR3 DNA: TGTGCCATCAGCATACAGGGGACGGTTAATGAGCAGTACTTC.

The V gene is TRBV5-1, the J gene TRBJ2-1; 9 bases agree with TRBD2. The J segment lost 4 bases and the V segment lost 4 bases, leaving 15 bases of the junction unmatched. The germline CDR1 and CDR2 sequences are SGHRS and YFSETQ. The CDR3 spans 18 residues. This CDR3 is CASSHLELSSGVYNEQFF. CDR3 coding DNA: TGCGCCAGCAGCCACCTAGAGTTGTCTAGCGGGGTGTACAATGAGCAGTTCTTC.

CDR3: CASNSGLAGYNEQFF. The CDR3 region has the DNA TGTGCCAGCAACTCCGGACTAGCGGGATACAATGAGCAGTTCTTC. The chain is built from TRBV7-3 and TRBJ2-1; TRBD2 aligns across 12 bases. The V segment lost 7 bases and the J segment 4 bases; nucleotides outside the gene matches: 5. The CDR3 runs 15 residues. CDR1 and CDR2 from the germline V gene are SGHTA and FQGTGA.

The DNA for the CDR3 is TGTGCCAGCAGCTTAGGGGGGAGGCTCCCCTACAATGAGCAGTTCTTC. It translates to CASSLGGRLPYNEQFF. The rearrangement uses TRBV7-3 and TRBJ2-1, with D tentatively TRBD2 (6 bases). This CDR3 is built from 16 residues. Germline values: CDR1 SGHTA, CDR2 FQGTGA. V lost 2 bases and J lost 2, with 13 bases in between.

This clone has more than one count but fewer than ten. The J gene is TRBJ2-1, the V gene TRBV7-9, with D perhaps matching TRBD2 (6 bases). In germline, CDR1 is SEHNR, CDR2 FQNEAQ (reference sequence). CDR3 size: 15 residues. V was trimmed by 2 bases and J by 0 bases, leaving 8 bases between them. The CDR3 bases are TGTGCCAGCAGCTTACTAGCGAACTCCTACAATGAGCAGTTCTTC. It specifies CASSLLANSYNEQFF.

The chain joins TRBV25-1 to TRBJ2-7; 8 nucleotides align to TRBD2. The CDR3 extends over 13 amino acids. Per the germline V gene, CDR1 is MGHDK and CDR2 is SYGVNS. The junction had 3 bases not matched to a gene; V was cut back by 6 bases and J by 2 bases. The CDR3 bases are TGTGCCAGCAGGATAGCGGGGACCTACGAGCAGTACTTC. Its translation is CASRIAGTYEQYF.

Here the CDR3 DNA reads TGCGCCAGCAGCTTAGCGGGACAACACGAGCAGTACTTC. Translating it yields CASSLAGQHEQYF. V gene TRBV5-1 combines with J gene TRBJ2-7; a possible D gene is TRBD2 (7 bases). Germline CDR1 reads SGHRS; CDR2 reads YFSETQ. The CDR3 has 13 residues. V dropped 2 bases and J dropped 5 bases, with 11 bases sitting between them.

Comments on this clone: Mismatch with germline at one junction end may stem from a read error. The sample has other DNA sequences that encode this CDR3 too. This chain uses TRBV28 with TRBJ1-2; 9 nucleotides align to TRBD1. The length of the CDR3 is 16 residues. Germline CDR1 reads MDHEN; CDR2 reads SYDVKM. DNA for the CDR3: TGTGCCACCGCCCCGGGGACAGGGAGGCAATACTATGGTTACACCTTC. Residues: CATAPGTGRQYYGYTF.

The V gene is TRBV11-2, the J gene TRBJ2-3, with TRBD2 matching over 8 bases. The germline CDR1 and CDR2 sequences are SGHAT and FQNNGV. V shed 5 bases and J 3 bases; nucleotides not matched to a gene: 7. This CDR3 region has 15 residues. This CDR3 is CASSLWSGSTDTQYF. DNA of the CDR3: TGTGCCAGCAGCCTATGGAGCGGGAGTACAGATACGCAGTATTTT.

The chain is built from TRBV18 and TRBJ2-5; TRBD1 agrees at 7 bases. V trimming: 5 bases; J trimming: 0 bases; junction bases outside the gene matches: 3. The germline gives CDR1 KGHSH, CDR2 LQKENI. The CDR3 spans 14 residues. The CDR3 bases are TGTGCCAGCTCAGGACAGGTTAACCAAGAGACCCAGTACTTC. As protein: CASSGQVNQETQYF.

This clone has a single count. The chain links TRBV2 to TRBJ2-7; no clear D gene. CDR3 length: 11 residues. Per germline, CDR1 SNHLY and CDR2 FYNNEI. V gave up 8 bases and J gave up 4 bases, with 9 bases separating them. CDR3 in DNA: TGTGCCAGCTTTCTTTATTACGAGCAGTACTTC. Translated, it gives CASFLYYEQYF.

This clone was detected a few times. The gene calls are TRBV12-5 and TRBJ2-3; tentative D call: TRBD2 (5 bases). The V and J ends lost 4 bases and 3 bases respectively, with 14 bases between them. Germline CDR1 is LGHNT and CDR2 is FRNRAP. The CDR3 has 15 amino acids. CDR3 sequence reads: CASGSSRGFTDTQYF. CDR3 nucleotide sequence: TGTGCTAGTGGTTCATCTCGGGGTTTTACAGATACGCAGTATTTT. The full variable domain, rest sourced from reference TRBV12-5 and TRBJ2-3, is DARVTQTPRHKVTEMGQEVTMRCQPILGHNTVFWYRQTMMQGLELLAYFRNRAPLDDSGMPKDRFSAEMPDATLATLKIQPSEPRDSAVYFCASGSSRGFTDTQYFGPGTRLTVL.

This chain links TRBV9 with TRBJ2-6; D remains ambiguous. V gave up 0 bases and J gave up 2 bases, with 6 bases separating them. The CDR3 contains 15 residues. Per the germline V gene, CDR1 is SGDLS and CDR2 is YYNGEE. In nucleotides, the CDR3 is TGTGCCAGCAGCGTAGTCCAGACTGGGGCCAACGTCCTGACTTTC. This codes for CASSVVQTGANVLTF.

This clone occurred many times. The chain is built from TRBV20-1 and TRBJ1-2; D remains unclear. V lost 4 bases, J lost 9 bases, and 3 bases lay in between. CDR1 and CDR2 from the germline V gene are DFQATT and SNEGSKA (reference sequence). The CDR3 sequence is 8 residues long. The CDR3: CSANSYTF. CDR3 DNA: TGCAGTGCTAACAGCTACACCTTC.

This sequence joins TRBV7-3 and TRBJ2-2; D may be TRBD1 (6 bases). The CDR3 length is 14 residues. Trimming removed 8 bases at V and 3 bases at J, with 13 bases between. Germline V gene lookup returns CDR1 SGHTA and CDR2 FQGTGA. CDR3 DNA sequence: TGTGCCAGCGGGAAGAACAGGGACACCGGGGAGCTGTTTTTT. Protein: CASGKNRDTGELFF.

The CDR3 spells CASSLGGGQANYGYTF. The CDR3 coding sequence is TGTGCCAGCAGTTTAGGAGGAGGGCAGGCTAACTATGGCTACACCTTC. J is TRBJ1-2 and V is TRBV28; D gene uncertain. Trimming removed 2 bases at V and 0 bases at J, with 13 bases between. Germline CDR1 is MDHEN and CDR2 is SYDVKM. The CDR3 sequence is 16 residues long.

This clone was picked up a small number of times. The chain has TRBV18 and TRBJ2-3, with a weak D call TRBD2 (6 bases). This CDR3 spans 15 amino acids. Germline-derived CDR1 and CDR2 are KGHSH and LQKENI. V was pared by 6 bases and J by 5 bases, with 18 bases between. This CDR3 is CASSHGTSGGDTQYF. The CDR3 DNA sequence: TGTGCCAGCTCGCATGGGACCTCCGGGGGAGATACGCAGTATTTT.

The rearrangement uses TRBV29-1 and TRBJ2-2; D gene ambiguous. This CDR3 region has 14 residues. Germline lookup yields CDR1 SQVTM and CDR2 ANQGSEA. Trimming cost V 5 bases and J 1 base, with 11 bases left between them. For the CDR3, the DNA is TGCAGCGTTAGAGGTCAAGTGAACACCGGGGAGCTGTTTTTT. It is translated as CSVRGQVNTGELFF.

This clone has at least ten counts. This CDR3 is CASSVGTVYSGANVLTF. CDR3 in DNA: TGTGCCAGCAGCGTCGGGACAGTCTACTCTGGGGCCAACGTCCTGACTTTC. The rearrangement uses TRBV7-2 and TRBJ2-6; 7 nucleotides align to TRBD1. Germline loops: CDR1 SGHTA, CDR2 FQGNSA. V trimming: 5 bases; J trimming: 0 bases; junction bases outside the gene matches: 7. CDR3 length: 17 amino acids.

This clone was detected only a few times. The rearrangement joins TRBV7-9 to TRBJ2-7; 9 bases map to TRBD1. Germline CDR1 reads SEHNR; CDR2 reads FQNEAQ (reference sequence). The CDR3 sequence is 17 residues long. V lost 4 bases to trimming and J lost 4 bases; unmatched junction nucleotides: 14. The CDR3 here is CASSSQLGHRGQYEQYF. DNA of the CDR3: TGTGCCAGCAGCTCTCAACTAGGTCACAGGGGGCAATACGAGCAGTACTTC.

This clone was picked up a small number of times. This chain links TRBV14 with TRBJ2-3; D is uncertain. The germline CDR1 and CDR2 sequences are SGHDN and FVKESK. V lost 3 bases, J lost 4 bases, and 5 bases lay in between. CDR3 length: 12 amino acids. Written as DNA, the CDR3 is TGTGCCAGCAGCCAGACTCCAGATACGCAGTATTTT. Amino acids: CASSQTPDTQYF.

V usage is TRBV4-1 and J usage is TRBJ1-2; D is unresolved. V was trimmed by 0 bases and J by 1 base, leaving 6 bases between them. Germline loops: CDR1 MGHRA, CDR2 YSYEKL. This CDR3 region has 14 residues. DNA of the CDR3: TGCGCCAGCAGCCAAGATCCCCTTAACTATGGCTACACCTTC. Translating it yields CASSQDPLNYGYTF.

In the case of this clone: This sample also contains other DNA sequences that code for the same CDR3. V is TRBV7-9 and J is TRBJ2-2; D may be TRBD1 (5 bases). This CDR3 contains 15 residues. Germline CDR1 reads SEHNR; CDR2 reads FQNEAQ (reference sequence). Trimming left V 3 bases short and J 4 bases short, with 12 bases between. The DNA of the CDR3 is TGTGCCAGCAGCTTGGGTCAGGGCTCCACCGGGGAGCTGTTTTTT. Protein: CASSLGQGSTGELFF.

This rearrangement joins TRBV19 to TRBJ2-5; the match to TRBD2 covers 7 bases. The germline V gene has CDR1 LNHDA and CDR2 SQIVND (reference sequence). V trimming: 6 bases; J trimming: 3 bases; junction bases outside the gene matches: 10. There are 15 residues in the CDR3. The CDR3 DNA follows: TGTGCCAGTAGAGGAGGGGCTAGCGGCAAAGAGACCCAGTACTTC. Amino acids: CASRGGASGKETQYF.

The chain links TRBV11-2 to TRBJ1-1; 7 nucleotides line up with TRBD1. Trimming removed 4 bases from V and 1 base from J; junction bases left unmatched: 9. The CDR3 sequence is 16 residues long. Germline assignment: CDR1 SGHAT and CDR2 FQNNGV. In DNA form, the CDR3 reads TGTGCCAGCAGCTCGGACAGGCTCACTACGAACACTGAAGCTTTCTTT. As protein: CASSSDRLTTNTEAFF. Looking up the rest from reference TRBV11-2 and TRBJ1-1 gives the full variable domain: EAGVAQSPRYKIIEKRQSVAFWCNPISGHATLYWYQQILGQGPKLLIQFQNNGVVDDSQLPKDRFSAERLKGVDSTLKIQPAKLEDSAVYLCASSSDRLTTNTEAFFGQGTRLTVV.

This clone was found a few times. The chain carries TRBV27 and TRBJ2-7; 8 nucleotides match TRBD1. Germline trimming cut 6 bases from V and 5 bases from J; bases unmatched to any gene: 9. Germline lookup yields CDR1 MNHEY and CDR2 SMNVEV (reference sequence). This CDR3 spans 14 amino acids. The CDR3 DNA sequence: TGTGCCAGCAGCAATGACATCAGGGGGCACGAGCAGTACTTC. It is translated as CASSNDIRGHEQYF.